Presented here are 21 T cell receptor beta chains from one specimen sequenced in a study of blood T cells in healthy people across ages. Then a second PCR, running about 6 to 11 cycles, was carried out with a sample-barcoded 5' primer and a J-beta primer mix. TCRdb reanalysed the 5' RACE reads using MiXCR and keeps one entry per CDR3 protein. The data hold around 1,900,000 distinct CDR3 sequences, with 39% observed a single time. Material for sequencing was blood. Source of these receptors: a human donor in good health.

The CDR3 region is CASSRTGGGDQPQHF. CDR3 coding DNA: TGTGCCAGCAGCCGGACAGGGGGTGGGGATCAGCCCCAGCATTTT. The chain joins TRBV7-2 to TRBJ1-5; 10 nucleotides align to TRBD1. This CDR3 is 15 amino acids long. Per the germline V gene, CDR1 is SGHTA and CDR2 is FQGNSA. The V and J ends lost 5 bases and 5 bases, in that order; junction bases with no gene match: 6.

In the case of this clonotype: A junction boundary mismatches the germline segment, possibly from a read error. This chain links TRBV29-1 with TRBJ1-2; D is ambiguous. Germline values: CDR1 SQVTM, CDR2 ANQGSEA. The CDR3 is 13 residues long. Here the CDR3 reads CSVESGRSYGHTF. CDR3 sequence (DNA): TGCAGCGTTGAATCGGGCAGGAGCTATGGCCACACCTTC.

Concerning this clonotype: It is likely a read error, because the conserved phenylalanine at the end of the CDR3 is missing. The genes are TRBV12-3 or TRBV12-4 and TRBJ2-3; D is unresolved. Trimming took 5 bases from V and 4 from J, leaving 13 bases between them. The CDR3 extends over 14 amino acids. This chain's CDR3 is CASSLSGSPDTQYC. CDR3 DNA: TGTGCCAGCAGTCTTTCGGGCAGCCCAGATACGCAGTATTGT.

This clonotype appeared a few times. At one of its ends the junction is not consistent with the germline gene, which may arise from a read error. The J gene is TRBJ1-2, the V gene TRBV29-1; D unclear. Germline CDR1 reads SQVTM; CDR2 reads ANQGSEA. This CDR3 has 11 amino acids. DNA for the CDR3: TGCAGCGCCGGGGAGAACTGTGGCTACACCTTC. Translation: CSAGENCGYTF. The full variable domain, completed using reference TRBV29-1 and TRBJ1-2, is SAVISQKPSRDICQRGTSLTIQCQVDSQVTMMFWYRQQPGQSLTLIATANQGSEATYESGFVIDKFPISRPNLTFSTLTVSNMSPEDSSIYLCSAGENCGYTFGSGTRLTVV.

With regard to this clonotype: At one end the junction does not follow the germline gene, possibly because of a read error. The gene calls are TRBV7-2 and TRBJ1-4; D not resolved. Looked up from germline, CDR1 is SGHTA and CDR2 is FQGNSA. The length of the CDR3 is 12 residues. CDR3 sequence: CASSYREGKRFF. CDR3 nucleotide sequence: TGTGCCAGCAGCTATAGGGAAGGAAAACGGTTTTTT.

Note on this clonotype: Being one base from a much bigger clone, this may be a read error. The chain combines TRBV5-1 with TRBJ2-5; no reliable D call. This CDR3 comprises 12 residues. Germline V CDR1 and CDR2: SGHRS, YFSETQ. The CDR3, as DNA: TGTGCCAGCAGCCAAGAGCAAGAGACCCAGTACTTC. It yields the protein CASSQEQETQYF.

The DNA of the CDR3 is TGCGCCAGCAGCAGACAGGGGAAGGAGGAGCAGTTCTTC. Amino acids: CASSRQGKEEQFF. The chain is built from TRBV4-1 and TRBJ2-1; 8 bases match TRBD1. After removal of 5 bases from V and 10 bases from J, the junction contained 7 bases not matched to a gene. This CDR3 has 13 residues. The germline CDR1 and CDR2 sequences are MGHRA and YSYEKL.

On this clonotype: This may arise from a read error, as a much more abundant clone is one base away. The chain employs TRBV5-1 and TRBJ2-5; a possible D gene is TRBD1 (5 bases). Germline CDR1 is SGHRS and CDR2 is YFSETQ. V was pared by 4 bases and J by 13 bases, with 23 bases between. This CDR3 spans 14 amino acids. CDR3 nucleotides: TGCGCCAGCAGCCAACAGGCGTCTGGGGTGGAGCGGTACTTC. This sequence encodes CASSQQASGVERYF.

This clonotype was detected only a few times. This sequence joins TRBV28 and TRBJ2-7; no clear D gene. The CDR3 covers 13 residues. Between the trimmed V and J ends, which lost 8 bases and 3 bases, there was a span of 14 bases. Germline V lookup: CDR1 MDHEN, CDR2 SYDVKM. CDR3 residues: CASGSFIGYEQYF. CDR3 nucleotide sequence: TGTGCCAGCGGCAGTTTTATCGGCTACGAGCAGTACTTC.

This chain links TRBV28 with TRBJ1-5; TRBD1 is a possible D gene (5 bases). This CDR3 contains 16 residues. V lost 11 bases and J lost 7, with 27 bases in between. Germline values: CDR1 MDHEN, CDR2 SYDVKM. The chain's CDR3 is CAGTGLTRTPGQPQHF. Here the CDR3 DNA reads TGTGCCGGCACGGGGCTAACCAGAACGCCCGGGCAGCCCCAGCATTTT.

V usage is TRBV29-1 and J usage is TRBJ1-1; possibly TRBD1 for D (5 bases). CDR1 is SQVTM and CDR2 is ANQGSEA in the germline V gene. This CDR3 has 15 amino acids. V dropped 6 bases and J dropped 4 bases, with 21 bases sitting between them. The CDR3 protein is CSVVFIGQLGTEAFF. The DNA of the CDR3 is TGCAGCGTCGTGTTCATTGGACAATTGGGCACTGAAGCTTTCTTT.

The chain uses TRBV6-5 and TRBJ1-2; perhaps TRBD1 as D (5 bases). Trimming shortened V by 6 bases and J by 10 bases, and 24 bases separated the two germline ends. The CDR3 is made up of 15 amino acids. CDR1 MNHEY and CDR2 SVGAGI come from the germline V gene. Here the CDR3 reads CASSPLAEGRVDYTF. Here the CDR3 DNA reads TGTGCCAGCAGCCCACTCGCAGAGGGCAGGGTCGACTACACCTTC.

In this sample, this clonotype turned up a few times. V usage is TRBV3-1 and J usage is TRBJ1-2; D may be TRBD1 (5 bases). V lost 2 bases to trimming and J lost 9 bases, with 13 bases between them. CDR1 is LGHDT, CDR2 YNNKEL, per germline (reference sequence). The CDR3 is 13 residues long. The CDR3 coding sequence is TGTGCCAGCAGCCAACCAGGGACCCCCAGCTACACCTTC. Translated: CASSQPGTPSYTF.

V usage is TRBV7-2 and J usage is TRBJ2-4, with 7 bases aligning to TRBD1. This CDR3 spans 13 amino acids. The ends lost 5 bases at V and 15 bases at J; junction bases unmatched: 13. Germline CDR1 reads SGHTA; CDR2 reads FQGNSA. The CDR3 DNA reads TGTGCCAGCAGCCGACAGGGAACCTACGAGCGGTACTTC. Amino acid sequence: CASSRQGTYERYF. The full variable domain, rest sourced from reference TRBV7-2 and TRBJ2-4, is GAGVSQSPSNKVTEKGKDVELRCDPISGHTALYWYRQSLGQGLEFLIYFQGNSAPDKSGLPSDRFSAERTGGSVSTLTIQRTQQEDSAVYLCASSRQGTYERYFGAGTRLSVL.

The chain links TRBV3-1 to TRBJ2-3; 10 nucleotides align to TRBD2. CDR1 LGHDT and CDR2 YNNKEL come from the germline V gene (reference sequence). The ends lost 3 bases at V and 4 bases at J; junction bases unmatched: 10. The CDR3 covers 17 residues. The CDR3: CASSHSPGTSDADTQYF. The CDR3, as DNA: TGTGCCAGCAGCCACTCCCCCGGGACTAGCGATGCAGATACGCAGTATTTT.

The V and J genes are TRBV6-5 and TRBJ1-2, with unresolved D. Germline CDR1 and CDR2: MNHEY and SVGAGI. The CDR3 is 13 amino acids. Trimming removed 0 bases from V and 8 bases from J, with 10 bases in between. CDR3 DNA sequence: TGTGCCAGCAGTTACTCCGGGCTGTGGGGCTACACCTTC. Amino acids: CASSYSGLWGYTF.

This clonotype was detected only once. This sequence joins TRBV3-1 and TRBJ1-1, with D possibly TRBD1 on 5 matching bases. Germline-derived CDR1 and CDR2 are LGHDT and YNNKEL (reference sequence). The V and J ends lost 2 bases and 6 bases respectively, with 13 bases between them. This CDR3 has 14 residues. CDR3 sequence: CASSQIAGTAEAFF. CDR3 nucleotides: TGTGCCAGCAGCCAAATCGCTGGGACTGCTGAAGCTTTCTTT.

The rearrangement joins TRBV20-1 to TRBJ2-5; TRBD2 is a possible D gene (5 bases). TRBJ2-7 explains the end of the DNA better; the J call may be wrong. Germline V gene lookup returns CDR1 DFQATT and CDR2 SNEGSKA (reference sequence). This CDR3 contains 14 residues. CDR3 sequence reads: CSVPIEVGGGEQYF. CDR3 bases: TGCAGTGTCCCTATAGAGGTCGGTGGAGGCGAGCAGTACTTC.

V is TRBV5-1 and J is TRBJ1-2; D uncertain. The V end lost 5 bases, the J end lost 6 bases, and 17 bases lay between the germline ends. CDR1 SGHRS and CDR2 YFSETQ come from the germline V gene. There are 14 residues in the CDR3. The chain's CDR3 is CASSWSRGQDGYTF. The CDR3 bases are TGCGCCAGCAGTTGGTCACGAGGGCAGGATGGCTACACCTTC.

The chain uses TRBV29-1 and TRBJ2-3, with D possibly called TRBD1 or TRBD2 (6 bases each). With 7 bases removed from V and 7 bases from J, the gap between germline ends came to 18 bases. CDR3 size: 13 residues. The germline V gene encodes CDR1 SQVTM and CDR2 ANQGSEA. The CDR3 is CSAGGTIIHTQYF. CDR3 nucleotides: TGCAGCGCCGGCGGGACAATAATACATACGCAGTATTTT.

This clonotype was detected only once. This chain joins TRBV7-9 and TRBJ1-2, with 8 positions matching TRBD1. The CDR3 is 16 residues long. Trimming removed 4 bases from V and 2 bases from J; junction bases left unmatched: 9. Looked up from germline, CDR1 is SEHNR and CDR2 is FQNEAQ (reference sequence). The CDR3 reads CASSSWDRTGNYGYTF. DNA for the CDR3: TGTGCCAGCAGCTCTTGGGACAGGACAGGGAACTATGGCTACACCTTC.